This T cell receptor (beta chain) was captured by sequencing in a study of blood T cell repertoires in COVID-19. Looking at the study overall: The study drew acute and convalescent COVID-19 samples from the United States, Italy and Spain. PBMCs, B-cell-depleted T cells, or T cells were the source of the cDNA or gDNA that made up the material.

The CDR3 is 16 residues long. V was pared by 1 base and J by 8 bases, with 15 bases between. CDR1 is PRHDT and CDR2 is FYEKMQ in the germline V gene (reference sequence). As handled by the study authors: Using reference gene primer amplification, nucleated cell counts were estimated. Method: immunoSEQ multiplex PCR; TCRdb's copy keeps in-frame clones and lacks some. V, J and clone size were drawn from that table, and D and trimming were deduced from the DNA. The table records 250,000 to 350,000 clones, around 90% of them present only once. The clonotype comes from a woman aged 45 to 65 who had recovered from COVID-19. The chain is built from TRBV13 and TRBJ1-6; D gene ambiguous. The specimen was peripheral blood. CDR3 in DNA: TGTGCCAGCAGCTTAGCCGGGGAGGGCTTTTATTCACCCCTCCACTTT. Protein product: CASSLAGEGFYSPLHF.